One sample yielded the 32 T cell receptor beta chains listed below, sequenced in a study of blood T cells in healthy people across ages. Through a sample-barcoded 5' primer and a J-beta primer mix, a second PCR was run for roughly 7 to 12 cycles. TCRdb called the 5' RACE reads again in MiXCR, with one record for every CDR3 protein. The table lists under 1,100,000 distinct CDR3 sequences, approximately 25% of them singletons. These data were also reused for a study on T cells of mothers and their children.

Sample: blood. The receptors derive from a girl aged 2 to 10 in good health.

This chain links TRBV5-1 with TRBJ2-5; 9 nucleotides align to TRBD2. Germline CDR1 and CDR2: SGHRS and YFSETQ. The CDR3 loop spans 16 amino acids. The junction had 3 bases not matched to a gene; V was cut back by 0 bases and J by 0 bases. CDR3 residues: CASSLGTSENQETQYF. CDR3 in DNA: TGCGCCAGCAGCTTGGGGACTAGCGAAAACCAAGAGACCCAGTACTTC. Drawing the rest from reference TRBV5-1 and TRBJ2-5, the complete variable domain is KAGVTQTPRYLIKTRGQQVTLSCSPISGHRSVSWYQQTPGQGLQFLFEYFSETQRNKGNFPGRFSGRQFSNSRSEMNVSTLELGDSALYLCASSLGTSENQETQYFGPGTRLLVL.

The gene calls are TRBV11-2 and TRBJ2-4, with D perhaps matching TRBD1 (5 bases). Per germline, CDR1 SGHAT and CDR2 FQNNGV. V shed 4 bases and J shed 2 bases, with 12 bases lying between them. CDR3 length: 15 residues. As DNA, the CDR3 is TGTGCCAGCAGCTCGACAGACGGGTCCAAAAACATTCAGTACTTC. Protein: CASSSTDGSKNIQYF.

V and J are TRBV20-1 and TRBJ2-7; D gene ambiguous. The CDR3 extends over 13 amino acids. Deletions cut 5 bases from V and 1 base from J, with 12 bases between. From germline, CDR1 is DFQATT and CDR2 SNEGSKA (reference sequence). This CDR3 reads CSAGIPSSYEQYF. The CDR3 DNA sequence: TGCAGTGCTGGAATACCTAGTTCCTACGAGCAGTACTTC.

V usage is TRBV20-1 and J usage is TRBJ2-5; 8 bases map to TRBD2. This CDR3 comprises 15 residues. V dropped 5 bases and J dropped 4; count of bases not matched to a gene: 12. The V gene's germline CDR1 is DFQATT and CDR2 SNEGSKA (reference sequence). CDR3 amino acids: CSAGRSLADRETQYF. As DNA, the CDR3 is TGCAGTGCTGGAAGGTCACTAGCGGACAGAGAGACCCAGTACTTC.

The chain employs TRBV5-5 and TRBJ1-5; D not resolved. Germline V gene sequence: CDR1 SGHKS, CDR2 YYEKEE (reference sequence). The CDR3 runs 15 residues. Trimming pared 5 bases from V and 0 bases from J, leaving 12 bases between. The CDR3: CASSRGPDSNQPQHF. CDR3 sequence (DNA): TGTGCCAGCAGTCGTGGTCCTGATAGCAATCAGCCCCAGCATTTT.

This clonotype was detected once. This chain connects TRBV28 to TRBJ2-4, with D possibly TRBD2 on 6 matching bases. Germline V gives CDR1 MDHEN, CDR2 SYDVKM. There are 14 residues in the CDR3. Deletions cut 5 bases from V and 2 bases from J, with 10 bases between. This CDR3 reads CASSPGVPKNIQYF. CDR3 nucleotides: TGTGCCAGCAGTCCGGGAGTCCCCAAAAACATTCAGTACTTC.

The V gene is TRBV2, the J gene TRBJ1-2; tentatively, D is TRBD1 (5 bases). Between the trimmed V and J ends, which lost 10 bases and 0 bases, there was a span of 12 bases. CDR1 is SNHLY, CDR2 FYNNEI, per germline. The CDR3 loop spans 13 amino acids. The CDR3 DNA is TGTGCCACTGGACAAATTGCTAACTATGGCTACACCTTC. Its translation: CATGQIANYGYTF.

CDR3 DNA sequence: TGTGCCAGCAGTTTATTTGGTTCACCCCTCCACTTT. Translated: CASSLFGSPLHF. The chain uses TRBV28 and TRBJ1-6; no firm D call. Germline V gene lookup returns CDR1 MDHEN and CDR2 SYDVKM. The V end was cut by 1 base, the J end by 9 bases, with 4 bases between. This CDR3 is built from 12 residues. Full variable domain (outside the CDR3, taken from reference TRBV28 and TRBJ1-6): DVKVTQSSRYLVKRTGEKVFLECVQDMDHENMFWYRQDPGLGLRLIYFSYDVKMKEKGDIPEGYSVSREKKERFSLILESASTNQTSMYLCASSLFGSPLHFGNGTRLTVT.

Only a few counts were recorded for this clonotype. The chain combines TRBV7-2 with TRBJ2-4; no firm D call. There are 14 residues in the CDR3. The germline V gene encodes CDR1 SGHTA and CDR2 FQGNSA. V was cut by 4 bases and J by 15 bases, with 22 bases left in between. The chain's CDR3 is CASSSQFGKNVRYF. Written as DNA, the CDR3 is TGTGCCAGCAGCTCGCAATTCGGAAAAAACGTTCGGTACTTC.

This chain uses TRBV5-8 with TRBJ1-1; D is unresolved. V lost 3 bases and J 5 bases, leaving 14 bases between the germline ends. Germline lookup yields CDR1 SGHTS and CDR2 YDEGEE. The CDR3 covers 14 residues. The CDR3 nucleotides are TGTGCCAGCAGCTGGGGTTTAAGGAGGACTGAAGCTTTCTTT. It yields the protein CASSWGLRRTEAFF.

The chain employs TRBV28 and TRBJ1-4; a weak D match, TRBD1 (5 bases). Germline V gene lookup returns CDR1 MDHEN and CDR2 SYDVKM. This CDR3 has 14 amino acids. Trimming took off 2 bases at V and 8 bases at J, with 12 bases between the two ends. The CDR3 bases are TGTGCCAGCAGTTTAAGGGTTCAGGGAGAAAAACTGTTTTTT. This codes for CASSLRVQGEKLFF.

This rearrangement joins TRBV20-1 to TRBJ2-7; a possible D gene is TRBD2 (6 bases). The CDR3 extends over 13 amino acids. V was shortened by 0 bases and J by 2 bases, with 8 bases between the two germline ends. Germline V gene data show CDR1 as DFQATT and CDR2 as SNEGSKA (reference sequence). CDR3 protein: CSAREEGTYEQYF. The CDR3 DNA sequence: TGCAGTGCTAGAGAGGAGGGCACCTACGAGCAGTACTTC.

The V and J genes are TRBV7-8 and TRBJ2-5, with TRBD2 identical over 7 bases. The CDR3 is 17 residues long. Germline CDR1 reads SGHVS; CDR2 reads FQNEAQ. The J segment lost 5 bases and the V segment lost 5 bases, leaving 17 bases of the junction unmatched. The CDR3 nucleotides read TGTGCCAGCAGCCCCCCCGGGGCGGGAGAAGGTTTTGAGACCCAGTACTTC. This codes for CASSPPGAGEGFETQYF. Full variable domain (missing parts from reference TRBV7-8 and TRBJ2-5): GAGVSQSPRYKVAKRGQDVALRCDPISGHVSLFWYQQALGQGPEFLTYFQNEAQLDKSGLPSDRFFAERPEGSVSTLKIQRTQQEDSAVYLCASSPPGAGEGFETQYFGPGTRLLVL.

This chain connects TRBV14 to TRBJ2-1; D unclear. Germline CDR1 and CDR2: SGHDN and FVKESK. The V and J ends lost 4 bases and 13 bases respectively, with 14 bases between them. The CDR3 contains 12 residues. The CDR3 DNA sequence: TGTGCCAGCAGCCGCATTTTTACGGATCAGTTCTTC. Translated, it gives CASSRIFTDQFF.

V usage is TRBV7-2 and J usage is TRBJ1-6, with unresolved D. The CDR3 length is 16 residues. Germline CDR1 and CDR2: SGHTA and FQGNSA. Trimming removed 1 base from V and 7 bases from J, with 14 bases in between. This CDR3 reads CASSLVTGVENSPLHF. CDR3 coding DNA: TGTGCCAGCAGCTTAGTGACCGGGGTGGAGAATTCACCCCTCCACTTT.

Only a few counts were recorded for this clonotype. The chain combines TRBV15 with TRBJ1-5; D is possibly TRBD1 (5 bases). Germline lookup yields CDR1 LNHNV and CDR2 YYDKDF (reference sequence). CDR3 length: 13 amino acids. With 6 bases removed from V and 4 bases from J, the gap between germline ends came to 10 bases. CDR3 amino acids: CATSIRGNQPQHF. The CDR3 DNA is TGTGCCACCAGTATAAGGGGAAATCAGCCCCAGCATTTT.

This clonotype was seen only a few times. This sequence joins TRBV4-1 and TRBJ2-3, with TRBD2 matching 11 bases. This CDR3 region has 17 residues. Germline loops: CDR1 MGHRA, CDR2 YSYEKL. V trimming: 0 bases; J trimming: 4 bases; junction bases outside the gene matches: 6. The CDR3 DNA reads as TGCGCCAGCAGCCAAGATAAGCTAGCGGGGGGCTCAGATACGCAGTATTTT. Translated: CASSQDKLAGGSDTQYF.

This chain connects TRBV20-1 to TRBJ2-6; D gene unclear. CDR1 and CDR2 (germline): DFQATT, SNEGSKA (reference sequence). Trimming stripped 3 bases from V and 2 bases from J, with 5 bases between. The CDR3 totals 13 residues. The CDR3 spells CSASGPGANVLTF. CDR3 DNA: TGCAGTGCTAGTGGCCCTGGGGCCAACGTCCTGACTTTC.

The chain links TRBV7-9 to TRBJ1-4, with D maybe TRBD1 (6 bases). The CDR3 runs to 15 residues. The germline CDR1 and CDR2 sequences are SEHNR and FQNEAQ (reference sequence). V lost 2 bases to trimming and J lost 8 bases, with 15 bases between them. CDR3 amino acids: CASSLPRGAEEKLFF. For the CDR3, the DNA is TGTGCCAGCAGCTTACCCCGGGGGGCGGAAGAAAAACTGTTTTTT.

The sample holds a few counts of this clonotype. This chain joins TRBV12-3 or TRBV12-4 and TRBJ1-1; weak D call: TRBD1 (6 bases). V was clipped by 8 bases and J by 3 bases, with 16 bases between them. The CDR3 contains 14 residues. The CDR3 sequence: CASRQGQGYTEAFF. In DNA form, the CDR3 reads TGTGCCAGCCGCCAGGGGCAGGGGTACACTGAAGCTTTCTTT.

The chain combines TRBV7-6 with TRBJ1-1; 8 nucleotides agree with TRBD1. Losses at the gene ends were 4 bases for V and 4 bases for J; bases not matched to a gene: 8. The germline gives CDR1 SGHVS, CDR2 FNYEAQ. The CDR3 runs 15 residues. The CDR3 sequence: CASSSRTGRGTEAFF. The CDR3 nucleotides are TGTGCCAGCAGCTCAAGGACAGGGCGAGGCACTGAAGCTTTCTTT.

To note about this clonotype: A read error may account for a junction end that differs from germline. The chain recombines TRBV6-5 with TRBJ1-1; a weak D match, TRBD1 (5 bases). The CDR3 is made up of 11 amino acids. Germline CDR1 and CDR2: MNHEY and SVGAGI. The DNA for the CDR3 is TGTGTCAGCCGGGGGGACACTGAAGCTTTCTTT. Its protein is CVSRGDTEAFF.

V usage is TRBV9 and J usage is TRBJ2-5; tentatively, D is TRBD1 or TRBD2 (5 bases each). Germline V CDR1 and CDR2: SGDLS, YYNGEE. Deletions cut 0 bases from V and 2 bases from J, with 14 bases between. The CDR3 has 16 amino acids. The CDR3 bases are TGTGCCAGCAGCGTAGCTAACGGGGCAAAACAAGAGACCCAGTACTTC. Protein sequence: CASSVANGAKQETQYF.

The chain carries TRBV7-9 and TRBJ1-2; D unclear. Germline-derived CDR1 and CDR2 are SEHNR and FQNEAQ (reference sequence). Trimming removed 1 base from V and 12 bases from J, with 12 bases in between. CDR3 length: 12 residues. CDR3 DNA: TGTGCCAGCAGCTTAGGTTCGGCGGCGAACACCTTC. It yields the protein CASSLGSAANTF.

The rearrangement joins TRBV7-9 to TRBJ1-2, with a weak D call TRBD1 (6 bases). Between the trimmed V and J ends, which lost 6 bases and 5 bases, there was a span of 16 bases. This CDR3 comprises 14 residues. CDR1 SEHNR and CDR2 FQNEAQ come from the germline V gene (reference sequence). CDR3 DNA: TGTGCCAGCAGAAGGGGGGAGACTTTGTATGGCTACACCTTC. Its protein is CASRRGETLYGYTF. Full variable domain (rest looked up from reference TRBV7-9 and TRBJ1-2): DTGVSQNPRHKITKRGQNVTFRCDPISEHNRLYWYRQTLGQGPEFLTYFQNEAQLEKSRLLSDRFSAERPKGSFSTLEIQRTEQGDSAMYLCASRRGETLYGYTFGSGTRLTVV.

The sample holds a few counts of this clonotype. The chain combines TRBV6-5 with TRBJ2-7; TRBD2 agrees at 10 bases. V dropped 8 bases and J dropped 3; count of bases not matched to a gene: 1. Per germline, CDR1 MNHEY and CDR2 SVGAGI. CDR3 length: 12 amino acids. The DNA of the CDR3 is TGTGCCAGCGGACTAGCGGTCTACGAGCAGTACTTC. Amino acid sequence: CASGLAVYEQYF.

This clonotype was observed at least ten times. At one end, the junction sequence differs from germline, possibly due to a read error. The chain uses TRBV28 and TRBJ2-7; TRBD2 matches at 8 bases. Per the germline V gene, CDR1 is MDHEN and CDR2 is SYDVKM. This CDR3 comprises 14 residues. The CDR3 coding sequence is TGCGCCAGCAGCCTGTCAAGCGGGAGCTACGAGCAGTACTTC. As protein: CASSLSSGSYEQYF.

CDR3 protein: CASSPRGPGVGEQYF. CDR3 in DNA: TGCGCCAGCAGCCCCCGGGGCCCGGGTGTCGGAGAGCAGTACTTC. The rearrangement uses TRBV5-1 and TRBJ2-7, with D tentatively TRBD1 or TRBD2 (5 bases each). With 4 bases removed from V and 7 bases from J, the gap between germline ends came to 21 bases. CDR1 is SGHRS, CDR2 YFSETQ, per germline. The CDR3 consists of 15 residues.

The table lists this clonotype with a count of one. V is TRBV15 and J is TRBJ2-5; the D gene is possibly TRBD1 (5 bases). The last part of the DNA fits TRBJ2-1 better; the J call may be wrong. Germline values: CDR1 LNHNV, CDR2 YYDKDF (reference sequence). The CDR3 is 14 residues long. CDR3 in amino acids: CATSRDQGGHEQFF. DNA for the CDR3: TGTGCCACCAGCAGAGATCAGGGCGGCCATGAGCAGTTCTTC.

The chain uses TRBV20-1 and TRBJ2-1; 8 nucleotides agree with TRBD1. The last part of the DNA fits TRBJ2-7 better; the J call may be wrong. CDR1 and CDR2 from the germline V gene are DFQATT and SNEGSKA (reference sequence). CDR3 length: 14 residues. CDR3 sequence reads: CRVEGQESSYEQYF. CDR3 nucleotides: TGCAGAGTTGAGGGACAGGAGTCCTCCTACGAGCAGTACTTC.

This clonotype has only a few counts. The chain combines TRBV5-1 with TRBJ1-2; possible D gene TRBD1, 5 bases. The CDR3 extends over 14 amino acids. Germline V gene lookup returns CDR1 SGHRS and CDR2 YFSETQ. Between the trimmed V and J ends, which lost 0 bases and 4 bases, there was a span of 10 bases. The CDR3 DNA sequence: TGCGCCAGCAGCTTGGAGGCTGGGACCTATGGCTACACCTTC. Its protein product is CASSLEAGTYGYTF.

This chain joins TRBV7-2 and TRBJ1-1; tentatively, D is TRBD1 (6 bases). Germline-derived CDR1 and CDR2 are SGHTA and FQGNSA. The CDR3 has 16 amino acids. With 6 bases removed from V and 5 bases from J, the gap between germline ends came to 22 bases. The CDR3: CASRPAGGRGQTEAFF. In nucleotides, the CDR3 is TGTGCCAGCAGGCCAGCGGGGGGCAGAGGGCAAACTGAAGCTTTCTTT.